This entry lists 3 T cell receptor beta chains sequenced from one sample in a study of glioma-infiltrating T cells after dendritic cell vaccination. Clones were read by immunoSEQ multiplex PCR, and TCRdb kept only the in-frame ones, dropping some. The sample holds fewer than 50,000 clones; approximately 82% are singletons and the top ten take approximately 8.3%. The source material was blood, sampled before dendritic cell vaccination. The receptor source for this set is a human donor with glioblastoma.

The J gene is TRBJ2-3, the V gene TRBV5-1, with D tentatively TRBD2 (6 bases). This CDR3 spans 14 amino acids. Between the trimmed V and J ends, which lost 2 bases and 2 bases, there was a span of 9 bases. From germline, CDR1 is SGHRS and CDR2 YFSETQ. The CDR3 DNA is TGCGCCAGCAGCTTTGGCGGGGCCACAGATACGCAGTATTTT. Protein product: CASSFGGATDTQYF.

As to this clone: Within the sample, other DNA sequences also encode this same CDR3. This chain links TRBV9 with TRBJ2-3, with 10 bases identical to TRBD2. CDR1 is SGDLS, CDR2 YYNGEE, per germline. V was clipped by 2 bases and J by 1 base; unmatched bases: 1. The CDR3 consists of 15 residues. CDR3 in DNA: TGTGCCAGCAGCGTTACTAGCGGGGGCACAGATACGCAGTATTTT. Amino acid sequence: CASSVTSGGTDTQYF.

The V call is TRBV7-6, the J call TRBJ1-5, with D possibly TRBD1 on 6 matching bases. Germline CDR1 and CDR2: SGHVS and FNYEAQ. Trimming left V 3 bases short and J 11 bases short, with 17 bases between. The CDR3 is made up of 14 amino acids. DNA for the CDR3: TGTGCCAGCAGCTTGGTACAGGGCGATGGGGCCCAGCATTTT. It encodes CASSLVQGDGAQHF.